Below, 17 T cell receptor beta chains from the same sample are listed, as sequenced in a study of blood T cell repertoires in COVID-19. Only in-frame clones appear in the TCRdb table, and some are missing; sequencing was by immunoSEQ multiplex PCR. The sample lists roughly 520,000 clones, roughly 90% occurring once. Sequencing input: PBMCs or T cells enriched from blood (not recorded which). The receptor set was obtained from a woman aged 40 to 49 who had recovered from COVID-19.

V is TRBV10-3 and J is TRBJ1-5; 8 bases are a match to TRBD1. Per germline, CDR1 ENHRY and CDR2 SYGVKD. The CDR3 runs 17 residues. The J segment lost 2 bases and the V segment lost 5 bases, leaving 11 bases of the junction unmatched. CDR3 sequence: CAISPGTGLGGNQPQHF. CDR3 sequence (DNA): TGTGCCATCAGTCCCGGGACAGGTCTCGGGGGCAATCAGCCCCAGCATTTT.

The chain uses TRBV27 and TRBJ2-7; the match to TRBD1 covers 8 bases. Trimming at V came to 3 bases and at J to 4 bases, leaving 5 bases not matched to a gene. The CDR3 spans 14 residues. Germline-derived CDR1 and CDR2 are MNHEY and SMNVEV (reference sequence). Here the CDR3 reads CASSFQGASYEQYF. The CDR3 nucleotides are TGTGCCAGCAGTTTCCAGGGGGCGTCTTACGAGCAGTACTTC.

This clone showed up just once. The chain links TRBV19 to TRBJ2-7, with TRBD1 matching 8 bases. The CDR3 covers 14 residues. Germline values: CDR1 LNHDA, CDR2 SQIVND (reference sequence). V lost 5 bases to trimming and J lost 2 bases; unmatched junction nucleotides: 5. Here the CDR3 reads CASSVGQGTYEQYF. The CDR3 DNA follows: TGTGCCAGTAGTGTTGGACAGGGAACCTACGAGCAGTACTTC.

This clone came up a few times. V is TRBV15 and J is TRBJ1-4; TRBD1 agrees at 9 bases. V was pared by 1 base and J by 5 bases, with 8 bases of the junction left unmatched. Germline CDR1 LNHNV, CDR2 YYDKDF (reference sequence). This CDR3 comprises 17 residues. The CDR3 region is CATSRGYGGQGNEKLFF. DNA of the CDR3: TGTGCCACCAGCAGAGGTTACGGCGGACAGGGGAATGAAAAACTGTTTTTT.

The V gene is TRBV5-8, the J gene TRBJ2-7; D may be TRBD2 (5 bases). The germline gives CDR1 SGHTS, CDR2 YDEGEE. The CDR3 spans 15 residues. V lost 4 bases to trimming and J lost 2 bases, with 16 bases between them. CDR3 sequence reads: CASSPWTTGAYEQYF. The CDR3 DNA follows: TGTGCCAGCAGCCCCTGGACGACCGGGGCCTACGAGCAGTACTTC.

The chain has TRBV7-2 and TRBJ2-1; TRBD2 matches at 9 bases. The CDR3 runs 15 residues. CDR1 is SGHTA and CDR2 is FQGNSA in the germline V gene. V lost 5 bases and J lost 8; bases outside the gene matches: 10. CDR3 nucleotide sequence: TGTGCCAGCAGCCAGTCGACTAGCGGTAGCGATGAGCAGTTCTTC. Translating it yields CASSQSTSGSDEQFF. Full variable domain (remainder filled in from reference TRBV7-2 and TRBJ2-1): GAGVSQSPSNKVTEKGKDVELRCDPISGHTALYWYRQSLGQGLEFLIYFQGNSAPDKSGLPSDRFSAERTGGSVSTLTIQRTQQEDSAVYLCASSQSTSGSDEQFFGPGTRLTVL.

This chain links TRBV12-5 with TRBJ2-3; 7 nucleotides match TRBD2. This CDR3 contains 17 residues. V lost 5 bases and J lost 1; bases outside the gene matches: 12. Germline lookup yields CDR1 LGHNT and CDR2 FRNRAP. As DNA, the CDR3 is TGTGCTAGTGGTCCACTACTCGGGAGGAGTGGCACAGATACGCAGTATTTT. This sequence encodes CASGPLLGRSGTDTQYF.

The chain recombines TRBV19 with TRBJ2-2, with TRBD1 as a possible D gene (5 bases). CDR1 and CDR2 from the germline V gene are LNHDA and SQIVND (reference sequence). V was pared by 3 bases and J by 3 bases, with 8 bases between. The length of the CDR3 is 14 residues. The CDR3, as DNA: TGTGCCAGTAGTATTGCAGGGCACACCGGGGAGCTGTTTTTT. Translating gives CASSIAGHTGELFF.

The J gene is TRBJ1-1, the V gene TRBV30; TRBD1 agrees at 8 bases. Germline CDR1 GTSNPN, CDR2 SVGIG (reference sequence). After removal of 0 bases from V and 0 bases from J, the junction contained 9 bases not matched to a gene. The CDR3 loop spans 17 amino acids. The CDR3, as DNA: TGTGCCTGGAGTGTATGGTCGTCAGGGGGCATGAACACTGAAGCTTTCTTT. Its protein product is CAWSVWSSGGMNTEAFF.

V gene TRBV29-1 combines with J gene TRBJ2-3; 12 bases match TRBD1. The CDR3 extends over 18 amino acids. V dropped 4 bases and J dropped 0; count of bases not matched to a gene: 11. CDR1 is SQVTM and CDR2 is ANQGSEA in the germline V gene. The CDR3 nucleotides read TGCAGCGTTGCCACGGGACAGGGGGCTCTTCCCAGCACAGATACGCAGTATTTT. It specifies CSVATGQGALPSTDTQYF.

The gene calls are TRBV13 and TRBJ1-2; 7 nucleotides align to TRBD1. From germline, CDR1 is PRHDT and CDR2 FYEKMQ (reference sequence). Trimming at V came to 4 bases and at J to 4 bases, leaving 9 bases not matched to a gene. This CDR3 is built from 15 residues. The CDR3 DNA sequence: TGTGCCAGCAGCTCTGTTGAGGGGGCGCGCTATGGCTACACCTTC. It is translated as CASSSVEGARYGYTF. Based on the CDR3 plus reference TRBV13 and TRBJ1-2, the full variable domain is AAGVIQSPRHLIKEKRETATLKCYPIPRHDTVYWYQQGPGQDPQFLISFYEKMQSDKGSIPDRFSAQQFSDYHSELNMSSLELGDSALYFCASSSVEGARYGYTFGSGTRLTVV.

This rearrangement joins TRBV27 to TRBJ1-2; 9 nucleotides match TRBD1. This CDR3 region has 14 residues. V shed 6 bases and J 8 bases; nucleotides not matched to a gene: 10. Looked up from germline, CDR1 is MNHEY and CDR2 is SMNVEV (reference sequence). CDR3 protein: CASSLSGQGGGYTF. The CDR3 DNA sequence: TGTGCCAGCAGCCTCTCGGGACAGGGAGGCGGCTACACCTTC.

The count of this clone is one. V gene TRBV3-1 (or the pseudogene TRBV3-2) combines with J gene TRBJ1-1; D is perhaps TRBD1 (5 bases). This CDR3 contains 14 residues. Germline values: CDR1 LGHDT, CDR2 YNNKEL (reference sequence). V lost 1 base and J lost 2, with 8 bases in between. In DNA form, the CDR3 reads TGTGCCAGCAGCCAAGCAGGGTCCAACACTGAAGCTTTCTTT. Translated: CASSQAGSNTEAFF.

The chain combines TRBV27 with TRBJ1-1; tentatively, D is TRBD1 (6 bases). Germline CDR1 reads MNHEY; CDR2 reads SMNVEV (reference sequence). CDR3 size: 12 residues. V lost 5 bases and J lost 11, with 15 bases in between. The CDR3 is CASSDTGLRAFF. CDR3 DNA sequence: TGTGCCAGCAGTGATACAGGGTTGCGGGCTTTCTTT.

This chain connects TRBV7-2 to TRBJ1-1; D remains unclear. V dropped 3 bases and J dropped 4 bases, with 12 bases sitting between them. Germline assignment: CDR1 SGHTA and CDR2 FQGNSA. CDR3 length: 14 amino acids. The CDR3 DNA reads TGTGCCAGCAGCTTTACATCTAGTGGCACTGAAGCTTTCTTT. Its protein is CASSFTSSGTEAFF.

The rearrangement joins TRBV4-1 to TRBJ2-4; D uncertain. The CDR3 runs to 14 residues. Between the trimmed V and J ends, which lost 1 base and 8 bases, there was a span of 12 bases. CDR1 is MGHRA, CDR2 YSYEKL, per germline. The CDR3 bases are TGCGCCAGCAGCCAAGGAAGTGAGCTTCACATTCAGTACTTC. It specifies CASSQGSELHIQYF.

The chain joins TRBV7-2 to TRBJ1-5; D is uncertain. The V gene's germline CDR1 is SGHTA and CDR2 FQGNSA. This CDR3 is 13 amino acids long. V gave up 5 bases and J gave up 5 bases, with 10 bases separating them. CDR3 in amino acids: CASSPQRDQPQHF. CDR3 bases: TGTGCCAGCAGCCCCCAGCGGGATCAGCCCCAGCATTTT.